The 17 T cell receptor beta chains reported below all come from one sample, sequenced in a study of T-cell reconstitution after alpha-beta-depleted transplantation in children. A TCRbeta library incorporating unique molecular identifiers was prepared. TCRdb passed the PCR reads through MiXCR, listing each CDR3 protein once. The repertoire consists of about 980,000 distinct CDR3 sequences, with less than 30% occurring once and the leading ten covering about 28%. Material: PBMCs, mostly from graft donor cells, obtained 360 days after TCRalphabeta/CD19-depleted stem cell transplant. Receptor source: a boy in the first two years of life who had a stem cell transplant for SCID, so the T cells may come from the graft donor.

This clonotype showed up just a few times. The J gene is TRBJ1-1, the V gene TRBV5-1, with unresolved D. The length of the CDR3 is 13 residues. V lost 3 bases and J 4 bases, leaving 10 bases between the germline ends. Germline V lookup: CDR1 SGHRS, CDR2 YFSETQ. CDR3 coding DNA: TGCGCCAGCAGCTGCCGTCGGTGCACTGAAGCTTTCTTT. Translating gives CASSCRRCTEAFF. Variable domain in full (rest from reference TRBV5-1 and TRBJ1-1): KAGVTQTPRYLIKTRGQQVTLSCSPISGHRSVSWYQQTPGQGLQFLFEYFSETQRNKGNFPGRFSGRQFSNSRSEMNVSTLELGDSALYLCASSCRRCTEAFFGQGTRLTVV.

This clonotype was detected only a few times. This sequence joins TRBV12-3 or TRBV12-4 and TRBJ2-1, with D possibly matching TRBD2 (5 bases). The length of the CDR3 is 13 residues. V was pared by 7 bases and J by 8 bases, with 15 bases between. The chain's CDR3 is CASTSLYPDEQFF. The CDR3 bases are TGTGCCAGCACTAGCCTCTATCCGGATGAGCAGTTCTTC.

This clonotype was observed a handful of times. V is TRBV29-1 and J is TRBJ2-3; TRBD1 matches at 8 bases. Unmatched junction bases numbered 13, after V lost 8 bases and J lost 6 bases. Germline V CDR1 and CDR2: SQVTM, ANQGSEA. The CDR3 extends over 14 amino acids. The CDR3 DNA sequence: TGCAGCACCACCCCGTTACAGGGGGTTGATACGCAGTATTTT. Residues: CSTTPLQGVDTQYF.

This clonotype has a handful of counts. J is TRBJ1-4 and V is TRBV28; D unresolved. This CDR3 is built from 13 residues. From germline, CDR1 is MDHEN and CDR2 SYDVKM. V was clipped by 4 bases and J by 8 bases, with 11 bases between them. The CDR3 spells CASSSLQWEKLFF. As DNA, the CDR3 is TGTGCCAGCAGTTCCCTACAGTGGGAAAAACTGTTTTTT. The full variable domain, in which reference TRBV28 and TRBJ1-4 provide the parts outside the CDR3, is DVKVTQSSRYLVKRTGEKVFLECVQDMDHENMFWYRQDPGLGLRLIYFSYDVKMKEKGDIPEGYSVSREKKERFSLILESASTNQTSMYLCASSSLQWEKLFFGSGTQLSVL.

This clonotype was counted between two and nine times. V is TRBV27 and J is TRBJ2-7, with 9 bases lining up with TRBD1. The junction had 12 bases not matched to a gene; V was cut back by 2 bases and J by 1 base. Germline assignment: CDR1 MNHEY and CDR2 SMNVEV (reference sequence). The CDR3 runs 18 residues. CDR3 nucleotide sequence: TGTGCCAGCAGTTTAACGGGGGCCGGGACAGGGAAGTCCTACGAGCAGTACTTC. The encoded protein is CASSLTGAGTGKSYEQYF.

The chain links TRBV20-1 to TRBJ2-1; D ambiguous. In germline, CDR1 is DFQATT, CDR2 SNEGSKA (reference sequence). This CDR3 has 14 amino acids. V was trimmed by 5 bases and J by 5 bases, leaving 16 bases between them. The CDR3 spells CSAPARQRHNEQFF. CDR3 sequence (DNA): TGCAGTGCTCCCGCGCGCCAACGCCACAATGAGCAGTTCTTC.

This sequence joins TRBV9 and TRBJ1-1, with a weak D call TRBD1 (5 bases). Germline V gene lookup returns CDR1 SGDLS and CDR2 YYNGEE. The CDR3 contains 17 residues. Deletions cut 4 bases from V and 3 bases from J, with 22 bases between. CDR3: CASSPGSTTGGDTEAFF. CDR3 DNA: TGTGCCAGCAGCCCCGGTTCCACCACGGGGGGGGACACTGAAGCTTTCTTT.

This clonotype was counted a few times. The chain carries TRBV4-1 and TRBJ2-7; 12 bases fit TRBD1. Germline lookup yields CDR1 MGHRA and CDR2 YSYEKL. With 6 bases clipped from V and 6 bases from J, the junction kept 15 bases outside the gene matches. The CDR3 has 17 residues. CDR3 bases: TGCGCCAGCAGTCCCATCCTCCCGGGACAGGGGGCAGGCGAGCAGTACTTC. Protein sequence: CASSPILPGQGAGEQYF.

The V gene is TRBV6-2 or TRBV6-3, the J gene TRBJ1-2; TRBD1 might be the D (6 bases). The CDR3 loop spans 15 amino acids. Germline CDR1 and CDR2: MNHEY and SVGEGT. V was clipped by 6 bases and J by 6 bases, with 20 bases between them. The DNA for the CDR3 is TGTGCCAGCAGGCAACAGGGAATCGGACTAGATGGCTACACCTTC. Amino acids: CASRQQGIGLDGYTF.

V is TRBV4-2 and J is TRBJ1-4, with D perhaps matching TRBD1 (5 bases). Between the trimmed V and J ends, which lost 0 bases and 14 bases, there was a span of 16 bases. CDR1 and CDR2 (germline): LGHNA, YNFKEQ. This CDR3 spans 14 amino acids. CDR3 coding DNA: TGTGCCAGCAGCCAAGATCGGGGCTCCCAAGAGCTGTTTTTT. Translation: CASSQDRGSQELFF.

As DNA, the CDR3 is TGTGCCAGCAGTCACGGGCGGACCTACGAGCAGTACTTC. Amino acid sequence: CASSHGRTYEQYF. The chain recombines TRBV12-3 or TRBV12-4 with TRBJ2-7; D is unresolved. This CDR3 comprises 13 residues. Trimming removed 5 bases from V and 2 bases from J, with 10 bases in between.

This chain joins TRBV5-5 and TRBJ2-5; 10 bases match TRBD2. Germline CDR1 SGHKS, CDR2 YYEKEE (reference sequence). This CDR3 region has 14 residues. Unmatched junction bases numbered 5, after V lost 4 bases and J lost 5 bases. CDR3 amino acids: CASSGPTSGETQYF. The CDR3 DNA sequence: TGTGCCAGCAGCGGCCCGACTAGCGGGGAGACCCAGTACTTC.

Many counts were recorded for this clonotype. The chain recombines TRBV12-3 or TRBV12-4 with TRBJ2-7; D is unclear. CDR3 size: 15 residues. Trimming took 2 bases from V and 3 from J, leaving 14 bases between them. The CDR3 DNA reads TGTGCCAGCAGTTTACGAGCAAGACCTCTCTACGAGCAGTACTTC. It encodes CASSLRARPLYEQYF.

J is TRBJ1-3 and V is TRBV29-1; D call uncertain. This CDR3 is 11 amino acids long. V dropped 7 bases and J dropped 6 bases, with 10 bases sitting between them. Germline V gene data show CDR1 as SQVTM and CDR2 as ANQGSEA. Here the CDR3 reads CSAMDLNTIYF. The CDR3 DNA sequence: TGCAGCGCCATGGACCTAAACACCATATATTTT.

The sample holds a few counts of this clonotype. The V call is TRBV29-1, the J call TRBJ2-2; 9 nucleotides line up with TRBD1. The V segment lost 5 bases and the J segment 2 bases; nucleotides outside the gene matches: 6. Looked up from germline, CDR1 is SQVTM and CDR2 is ANQGSEA. CDR3 length: 15 amino acids. DNA for the CDR3: TGCAGCGTTTCTTGGGACAGGGTAAACACCGGGGAGCTGTTTTTT. Translation gives CSVSWDRVNTGELFF.

The chain couples TRBV29-1 to TRBJ2-7; D call uncertain. The CDR3 is 13 residues long. The V end lost 4 bases, the J end lost 0 bases, and 10 bases lay between the germline ends. The germline CDR1 and CDR2 sequences are SQVTM and ANQGSEA. The CDR3 coding sequence is TGCAGCGTTGTAGGGTTCATCTCCTACGAGCAGTACTTC. Its translation: CSVVGFISYEQYF.

The chain uses TRBV4-3 and TRBJ2-4, with unresolved D. V lost 0 bases and J lost 6, with 12 bases in between. Germline CDR1 is LGHNA and CDR2 is YSLEER. The CDR3 consists of 15 residues. CDR3 region: CASSQDLSLGNIQYF. The CDR3 DNA sequence: TGCGCCAGCAGCCAAGATTTGAGCTTGGGAAACATTCAGTACTTC.